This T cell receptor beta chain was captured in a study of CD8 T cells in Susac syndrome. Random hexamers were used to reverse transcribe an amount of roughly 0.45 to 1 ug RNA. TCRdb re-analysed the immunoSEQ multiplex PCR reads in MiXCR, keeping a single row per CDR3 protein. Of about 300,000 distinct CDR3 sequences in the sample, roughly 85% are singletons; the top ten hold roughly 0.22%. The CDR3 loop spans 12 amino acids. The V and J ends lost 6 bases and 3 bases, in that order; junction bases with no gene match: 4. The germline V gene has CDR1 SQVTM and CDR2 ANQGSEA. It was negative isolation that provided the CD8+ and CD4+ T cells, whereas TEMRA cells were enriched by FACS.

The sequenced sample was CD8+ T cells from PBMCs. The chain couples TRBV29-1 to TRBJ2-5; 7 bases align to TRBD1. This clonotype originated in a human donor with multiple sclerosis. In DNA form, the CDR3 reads TGCAGCGTCTGGGACAGTGAAGAGACCCAGTACTTC. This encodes CSVWDSEETQYF.